This T cell receptor beta chain emerged from a study of OX40 agonist ivuxolimab in advanced cancers. The data were produced by immunoSEQ multiplex PCR, yet TCRdb's version contains in-frame clones alone and is incomplete. The sample carries about 58,000 clones, about 90% recorded once. This clone was seen a few times. Sequences were derived from CD4+ or CD8+ T cells sorted from blood, sampled in a trial of the OX40 agonist ivuxolimab. The TCR was taken from an adult with an advanced solid tumor such as melanoma, head and neck, liver or kidney cancer.

The CDR3 sequence: CAWSAPRSGRAHEQYF. The CDR3, as DNA: TGTGCCTGGAGTGCCCCGAGGAGCGGGAGGGCCCACGAGCAGTACTTC. The chain carries TRBV30 and TRBJ2-7, with 10 bases that match TRBD2. Trimming at V came to 1 base and at J to 5 bases, leaving 11 bases not matched to a gene. Germline V lookup: CDR1 GTSNPN, CDR2 SVGIG (reference sequence). The length of the CDR3 is 16 residues.